The clone carrying this T cell receptor beta chain was observed many times. The data were obtained in a study of early T cells in non-severe SARS-CoV-2 infection. Each CDR3 protein is one row after TCRdb ran MiXCR on the 5' RACE reads. The table shows roughly 33,000 distinct CDR3 sequences, with approximately 6% occurring only once. CDR3 length: 16 residues. V lost 4 bases and J 4 bases, leaving 19 bases between the germline ends. The germline V gene has CDR1 MDHEN and CDR2 SYDVKM. Sequencing was carried out using whole blood. The TCR was taken from an adult who was a healthcare worker with PCR-confirmed SARS-CoV-2 infection or an uninfected control (not recorded which). The chain carries TRBV28 and TRBJ1-2; perhaps TRBD1 as D (5 bases). For the CDR3, the DNA is TGTGCCAGCAGTTCAAGGGGCGACTGGCCTATCTATGGCTACACCTTC. Amino acid sequence: CASSSRGDWPIYGYTF.